Listed here are 2 T cell receptor beta chains from one sample, sequenced in a study of blood T cells in healthy people across ages. Next came a second PCR, run for about 7 to 12 cycles, which used a sample-barcoded 5' primer along with a J-beta primer mix. MiXCR was run by TCRdb on the 5' RACE reads, yielding one entry per CDR3 protein. This sample has approximately 820,000 distinct CDR3 sequences, with under 55% found just once. Sequencing was performed on blood. The source of these receptors is a man in his fifties or sixties in good health.

This chain joins TRBV25-1 and TRBJ2-6, with 8 bases identical to TRBD1. CDR3 length: 16 amino acids. The ends lost 5 bases at V and 2 bases at J; junction bases unmatched: 5. Germline CDR1 is MGHDK and CDR2 is SYGVNS. CDR3 loop: CASSPRTGTGANVLTF. Here the CDR3 DNA reads TGTGCCAGCAGTCCACGGACAGGGACTGGGGCCAACGTCCTGACTTTC.

The CDR3 DNA follows: TGTGCCAGCAGCGACCAGGGACAGGCCTACGAGCAGTACTTC. Translation: CASSDQGQAYEQYF. The chain couples TRBV6-1 to TRBJ2-7; 8 bases map to TRBD1. The CDR3 runs to 14 residues. Trimming took 6 bases from V and 2 from J; bases not matched to a gene: 6. Germline lookup yields CDR1 MNHNS and CDR2 SASEGT.